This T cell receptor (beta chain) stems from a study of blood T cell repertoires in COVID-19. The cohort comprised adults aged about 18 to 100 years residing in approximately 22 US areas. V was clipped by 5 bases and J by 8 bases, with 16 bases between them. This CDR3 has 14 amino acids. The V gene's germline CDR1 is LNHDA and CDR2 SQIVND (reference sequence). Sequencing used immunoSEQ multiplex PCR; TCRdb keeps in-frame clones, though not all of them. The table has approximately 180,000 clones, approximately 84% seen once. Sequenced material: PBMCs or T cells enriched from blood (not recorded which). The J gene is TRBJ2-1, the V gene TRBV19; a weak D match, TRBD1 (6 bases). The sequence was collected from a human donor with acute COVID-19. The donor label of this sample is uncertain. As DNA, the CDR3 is TGTGCCAGTAGTCCGACACAGGGACACGATGAGCAGTTCTTC. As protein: CASSPTQGHDEQFF.